This passage covers 3 T cell receptor beta chains from one sample sequenced in a study of T cell changes during pregnancy in multiple sclerosis. Data came from immunoSEQ multiplex PCR; TCRdb stores just in-frame clones and leaves some out. The top ten hold approximately 1.2% of the sample, which has approximately 100,000 clones, around 90% seen once. The starting material was peripheral blood, obtained in the second trimester of pregnancy. The receptors were sampled from a female donor with multiple sclerosis, enrolled in a pregnancy study.

V is TRBV27 and J is TRBJ1-4; possibly TRBD1 for D (5 bases). CDR1 is MNHEY and CDR2 is SMNVEV in the germline V gene (reference sequence). This CDR3 is built from 15 residues. V lost 9 bases, J lost 3 bases, and 17 bases lay in between. In nucleotides, the CDR3 is TGTGCCAGTAAAGGGGCTTACTTCGCTAATGAAAAACTGTTTTTT. Amino acid sequence: CASKGAYFANEKLFF.

The genes are TRBV11-1 and TRBJ2-2, with TRBD2 matching over 8 bases. Germline V lookup: CDR1 SGHAT, CDR2 FQDESV (reference sequence). CDR3 length: 17 residues. The trim removed 1 base at V and 2 bases at J, leaving 6 bases unmatched. This CDR3 is CASSLVRTSINTGELFF. Here the CDR3 DNA reads TGTGCCAGCAGCTTAGTTAGGACTAGCATAAACACCGGGGAGCTGTTTTTT.

This clone occurred once. The V gene is TRBV9, the J gene TRBJ2-1, with TRBD1 matching 7 bases. CDR1 is SGDLS and CDR2 is YYNGEE in the germline V gene. Losses at the gene ends were 4 bases for V and 3 bases for J; bases not matched to a gene: 4. The CDR3 length is 14 residues. The CDR3 spells CASSLGGNYNEQFF. CDR3 DNA sequence: TGTGCCAGCAGCCTAGGGGGCAACTACAATGAGCAGTTCTTC.